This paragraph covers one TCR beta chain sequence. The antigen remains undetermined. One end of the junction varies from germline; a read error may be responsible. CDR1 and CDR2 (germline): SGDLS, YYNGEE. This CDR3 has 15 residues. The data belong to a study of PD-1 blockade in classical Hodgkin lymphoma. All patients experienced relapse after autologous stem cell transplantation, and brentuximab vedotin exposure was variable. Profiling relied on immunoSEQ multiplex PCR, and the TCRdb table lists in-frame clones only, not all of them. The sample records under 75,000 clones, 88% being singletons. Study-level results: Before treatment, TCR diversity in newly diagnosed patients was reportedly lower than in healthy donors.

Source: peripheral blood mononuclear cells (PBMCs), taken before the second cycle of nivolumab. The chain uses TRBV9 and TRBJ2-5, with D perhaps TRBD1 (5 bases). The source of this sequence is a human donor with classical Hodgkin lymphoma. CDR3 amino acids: CASGVAPGMGETQYF. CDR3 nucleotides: TGTGCCAGCGGCGTAGCACCAGGGATGGGAGAGACCCAGTACTTC.